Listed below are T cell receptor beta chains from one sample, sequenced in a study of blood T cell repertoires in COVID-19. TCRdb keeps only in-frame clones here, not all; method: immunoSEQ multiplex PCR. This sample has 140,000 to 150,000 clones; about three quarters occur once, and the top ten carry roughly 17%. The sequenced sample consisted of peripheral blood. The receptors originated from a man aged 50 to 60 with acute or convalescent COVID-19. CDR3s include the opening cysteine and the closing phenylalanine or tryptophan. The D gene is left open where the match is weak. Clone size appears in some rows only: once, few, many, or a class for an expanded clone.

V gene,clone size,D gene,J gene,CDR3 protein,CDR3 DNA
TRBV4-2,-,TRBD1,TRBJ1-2,CASSPSSGTANYGYTF,TGTGCCAGCAGCCCCAGCTCCGGGACAGCCAACTATGGCTACACCTTC
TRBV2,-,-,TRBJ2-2,CASQKEDTGELFF,TGTGCCAGCCAAAAGGAGGACACCGGGGAGCTGTTTTTT
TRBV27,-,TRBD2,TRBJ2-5,CASSLGLAGGQETQYF,TGTGCCAGCAGTCTGGGACTAGCGGGGGGCCAAGAGACCCAGTACTTC
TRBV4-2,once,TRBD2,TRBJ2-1,CASSQEPGGHFNEQFF,TGTGCCAGCAGCCAAGAACCGGGGGGGCATTTCAATGAGCAGTTCTTC
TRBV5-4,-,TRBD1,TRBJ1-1,CASSFDRGRTEAFF,TGTGCCAGCAGCTTTGACAGGGGGAGGACTGAAGCTTTCTTT
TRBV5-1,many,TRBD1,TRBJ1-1,CASSFTSGGMNTEAFF,TGCGCCAGCAGCTTCACGTCAGGGGGCATGAACACTGAAGCTTTCTTT
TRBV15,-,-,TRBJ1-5,CATSRDRSGSHPQHF,TGTGCCACCAGCAGAGATCGGTCAGGGTCCCACCCCCAGCATTTT
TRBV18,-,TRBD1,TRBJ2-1,CASSPPLQGEYNEQFF,TGTGCCAGCTCACCACCTTTACAGGGGGAATACAATGAGCAGTTCTTC
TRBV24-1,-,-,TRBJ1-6,CATSVTDLFNSPLHF,TGTGCCACCAGTGTGACAGATCTTTTTAATTCACCCCTCCACTTT
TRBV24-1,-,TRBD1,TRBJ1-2,CATSDVDREGPECGYTF,TGTGCCACCAGTGATGTGGACAGGGAGGGACCGGAGTGTGGCTACACCTTC
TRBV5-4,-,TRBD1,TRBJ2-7,CASSLPGTGATYEQYF,TGTGCCAGCAGCCTGCCGGGGACAGGGGCGACCTACGAGCAGTACTTC
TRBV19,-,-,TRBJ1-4,CATTHTGNSGEKLFF,TGTGCCACCACACACACAGGGAACAGTGGTGAAAAACTGTTTTTT
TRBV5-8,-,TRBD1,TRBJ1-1,CASSLDSGQGNTEAFF,TGTGCCAGCAGCTTAGACTCTGGACAGGGGAACACTGAAGCTTTCTTT
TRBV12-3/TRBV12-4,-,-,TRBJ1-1,CASSLVGFAEAFF,TGTGCCAGCAGTTTAGTCGGGTTTGCCGAAGCTTTCTTT
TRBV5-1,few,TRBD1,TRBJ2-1,CASSLGQANEQFF,TGCGCCAGCAGCCTGGGACAGGCCAATGAGCAGTTCTTC
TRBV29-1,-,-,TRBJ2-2,CSVVFLGPWGGGELFF,TGCAGCGTTGTGTTTCTTGGGCCATGGGGAGGCGGGGAGCTGTTTTTT
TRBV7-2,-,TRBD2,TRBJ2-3,CASSPGTIGTDTQYF,TGTGCCAGCAGTCCCGGGACTATAGGCACAGATACGCAGTATTTT
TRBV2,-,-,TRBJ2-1,CASSESGFENNEQFF,TGTGCCAGCAGTGAGTCCGGGTTTGAAAACAATGAGCAGTTCTTC
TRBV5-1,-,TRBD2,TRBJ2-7,CASSLAGGFPPNEQYF,TGCGCCAGCAGCTTGGCGGGAGGCTTCCCACCCAACGAGCAGTACTTC
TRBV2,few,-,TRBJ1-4,CASSDKGRISNEKLFF,TGTGCCAGCAGTGATAAAGGCAGGATATCTAATGAAAAACTGTTTTTT
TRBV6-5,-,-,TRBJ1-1,CASRSTGNTEAFF,TGTGCCAGCAGGTCGACGGGGAACACTGAAGCTTTCTTT
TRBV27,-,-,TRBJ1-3,CASSSLDITTGTGNTIYF,TGTGCCAGCAGTTCTCTGGATATAACCACAGGGACTGGAAACACCATATATTTT
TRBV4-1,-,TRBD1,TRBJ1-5,CASSHPGGSLSNQPQHF,TGCGCCAGCAGCCACCCAGGGGGGAGCCTTAGCAATCAGCCCCAGCATTTT
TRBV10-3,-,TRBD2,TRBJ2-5,CAISESSTSVQETQYF,TGTGCCATCAGTGAGTCATCGACTAGCGTACAAGAGACCCAGTACTTC
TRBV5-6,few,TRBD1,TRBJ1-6,CASSLRQGAIYSPLHF,TGTGCCAGCAGCCTCCGACAGGGGGCGATATATTCACCCCTCCACTTT
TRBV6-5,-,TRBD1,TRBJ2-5,CATQGAGETQYF,TGTGCCACCCAGGGGGCCGGAGAGACCCAGTACTTC
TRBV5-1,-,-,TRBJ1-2,CASSLGITGTERGGYTF,TGCGCCAGCAGCCTCGGGATTACAGGGACCGAGAGGGGCGGCTACACCTTC
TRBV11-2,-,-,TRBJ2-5,CASSLVGSLEETQYF,TGTGCCAGCAGCTTAGTGGGGAGCCTCGAAGAGACCCAGTACTTC
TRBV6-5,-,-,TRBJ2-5,CASDLVQETQYF,TGTGCCAGCGACCTAGTGCAAGAGACCCAGTACTTC
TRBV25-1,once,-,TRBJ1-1,CASSLEGGTEAFF,TGTGCCAGCAGTTTGGAAGGGGGCACTGAAGCTTTCTTT
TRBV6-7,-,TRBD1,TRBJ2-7,CASSYSGQSSYEQYF,TGTGCCAGCAGTTACTCGGGACAGTCCTCCTACGAGCAGTACTTC
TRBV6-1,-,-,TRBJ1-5,CASSEGSFSGHPQHF,TGTGCCAGCAGTGAAGGTAGTTTTTCCGGTCATCCCCAGCATTTT
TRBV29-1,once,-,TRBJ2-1,CSVEDYKDINYNEQFF,TGCAGCGTTGAAGATTATAAGGACATTAACTACAATGAGCAGTTCTTC
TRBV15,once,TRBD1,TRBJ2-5,CATSPRQGGETQYF,TGTGCCACCAGCCCCCGACAGGGGGGAGAGACCCAGTACTTC
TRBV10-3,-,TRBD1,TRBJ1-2,CAIRDTDRDYGYTF,TGTGCCATCAGGGACACCGACAGGGATTATGGCTACACCTTC
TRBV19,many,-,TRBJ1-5,CASSQGYSNQPQHF,TGTGCCAGTAGTCAGGGTTATAGCAATCAGCCCCAGCATTTT
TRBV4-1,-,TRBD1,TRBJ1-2,CASSPGGTGIGGYGYTF,TGCGCCAGCAGCCCAGGGGGGACAGGGATTGGAGGCTATGGCTACACCTTC
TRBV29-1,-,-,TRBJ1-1,CSVEGAGRDTEAFF,TGCAGCGTTGAAGGAGCGGGGAGGGACACTGAAGCTTTCTTT
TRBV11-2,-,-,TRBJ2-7,CASRSLRGSYEQYF,TGTGCCAGCAGATCCTTAAGGGGAAGCTACGAGCAGTACTTC
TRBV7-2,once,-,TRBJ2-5,CASSLYETQYF,TGTGCCAGCAGCTTATATGAGACCCAGTACTTC
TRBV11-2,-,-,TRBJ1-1,CASSLDWGVRATEAFF,TGTGCCAGCAGCTTAGATTGGGGGGTAAGAGCAACTGAAGCTTTCTTT
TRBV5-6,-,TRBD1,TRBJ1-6,CASRDRGFSPLHF,TGTGCCAGCAGGGACAGGGGTTTTTCACCCCTCCACTTT
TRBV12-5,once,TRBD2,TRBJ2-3,CASGLVLAGGPDTQYF,TGTGCTAGTGGTTTGGTACTGGCGGGGGGCCCAGATACGCAGTATTTT
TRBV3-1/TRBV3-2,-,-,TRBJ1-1,CASLSTGGGTEAFF,TGTGCCAGTTTATCCACCGGGGGGGGCACTGAAGCTTTCTTT
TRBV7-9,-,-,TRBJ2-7,CASSLSTGSYEQYF,TGTGCCAGCAGCCTTTCGACAGGATCCTACGAGCAGTACTTC
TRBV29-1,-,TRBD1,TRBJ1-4,CSVEEAGTANEKLFF,TGCAGCGTTGAAGAGGCCGGGACAGCTAATGAAAAACTGTTTTTT
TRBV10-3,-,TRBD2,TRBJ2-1,CAISSSGGAADEQFF,TGTGCCATCAGCTCAAGCGGGGGGGCTGCCGATGAGCAGTTCTTC
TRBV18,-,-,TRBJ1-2,CASSPGVDYGYTF,TGTGCCAGCTCACCAGGAGTAGACTATGGCTACACCTTC
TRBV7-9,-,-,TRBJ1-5,CASSGWGEQPQHF,TGTGCCAGCAGCGGATGGGGGGAGCAGCCCCAGCATTTT
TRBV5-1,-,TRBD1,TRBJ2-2,CASSKTRLTGLNTGELFF,TGCGCCAGCAGCAAAACTCGACTGACAGGGCTAAACACCGGGGAGCTGTTTTTT
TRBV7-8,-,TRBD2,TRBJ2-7,CASSLWSAGPYEQYF,TGTGCCAGCAGCTTATGGTCAGCGGGGCCCTACGAGCAGTACTTC
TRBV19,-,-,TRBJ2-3,CASSIDGPTDTQYF,TGTGCCAGTAGTATAGATGGGCCCACAGATACGCAGTATTTT
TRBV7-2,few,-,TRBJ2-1,CASSSYDSYSYNEQFF,TGTGCCAGCAGCTCTTATGACAGCTATTCCTACAATGAGCAGTTCTTC
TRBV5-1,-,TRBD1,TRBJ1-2,CASSSETGGYGYTF,TGCGCCAGCAGCTCGGAGACAGGGGGCTATGGCTACACCTTC